This T cell receptor (beta chain) was retrieved from a study of blood T cell repertoires in COVID-19. Methods used by the authors: Amplification with reference gene primers provided the estimates of nucleated cell counts. Some clones are missing from TCRdb's copy, which holds only in-frame ones; the method was immunoSEQ multiplex PCR. That table gives V, J and clone size, and the DNA gave D and trimming. The profile shows under 300,000 clones, around 87% of them singletons. The clonotype originates from a man younger than 35 with active or convalescent COVID-19. Material: peripheral blood.

The CDR3 DNA reads as TGCGCCAGCAGCCAAGTGTCGGGGGACGCTGAAGCTTTCTTT. It specifies CASSQVSGDAEAFF. V usage is TRBV4-1 and J usage is TRBJ1-1; perhaps TRBD1 as D (5 bases). V lost 1 base and J lost 6, with 12 bases in between. The CDR3 is 14 residues long. Germline CDR1 reads MGHRA; CDR2 reads YSYEKL.